A selection of T cell receptor beta chains follows, all from one sample in a study of tumor and adjacent non-tumor tissue in lung cancer. In TCRdb, the multiplex PCR reads were re-called with MiXCR into one record per CDR3 protein. The profile shows around 82,000 distinct CDR3 sequences, 80% to 90% of them singletons. The sequencing sample was made of distant non-tumor lung tissue. The receptors derive from a man in his sixties with non-small cell lung cancer. CDR3s include the opening cysteine and the closing phenylalanine or tryptophan. D genes are given only for firm matches. Expanded clones get a size class; other rows say once, few or many, or leave the size out.

size | D | J | V | DNA | CDR3
few | - | TRBJ2-5 | TRBV20-1 | TGCAGTGTTAGACATGGGCCGGGCTCATCGTCGGAGACCCAGTACTTC | CSVRHGPGSSSETQYF
- | - | TRBJ1-1 | TRBV12-3/TRBV12-4 | TGTGCCAGCAGAGCGACGACAGAGAACATTGAAGCTTTCTTT | CASRATTENIEAFF
many | - | TRBJ2-2 | TRBV6-5 | TGTGCCAGCAAAGGCAGGGTGCCCGGGGAGCTGTTTTTT | CASKGRVPGELFF
many | TRBD2 | TRBJ2-3 | TRBV4-3 | TGCGCCAGCAGCCAAGAACTAGCGGACACAGATACGCAGTATTTT | CASSQELADTDTQYF
- | TRBD2 | TRBJ2-1 | TRBV20-1 | TGCAGCGTTGACTCAGCGGGGGGGACGTGGAATGAGCAGTTCTTC | CSVDSAGGTWNEQFF
- | - | TRBJ2-3 | TRBV11-2 | TGTGCCAACAGCTTAGGAGGGCCAGGTACGCAGTATTTT | CANSLGGPGTQYF
- | - | TRBJ2-6 | TRBV11-2 | TGTGCCACCAGCCTAGTTCCAAAGGACATGCCCTCTGGGGCCAACGTCCTGACTTTC | CATSLVPKDMPSGANVLTF
- | TRBD1 | TRBJ1-4 | TRBV29-1 | TGTAACGTCCGGGACAGACTTAATGAAAAACTGTTTTTT | CNVRDRLNEKLFF
- | - | TRBJ1-1 | TRBV11-2 | TGTGCCAGCATACCGGGACTCCAGAACTCTGAAGCTTTCTTT | CASIPGLQNSEAFF
- | TRBD1 | TRBJ1-1 | TRBV2 | TGTGCCAGCAAGGAACAGGGGGACACTGAAGCTTTCTTT | CASKEQGDTEAFF
- | - | TRBJ1-1 | TRBV12-3/TRBV12-4 | TGTGTCAGCAGTATAACTACGACAGGAGGCATGAACACTGAAGCTTTCTTT | CVSSITTTGGMNTEAFF
- | TRBD1 | TRBJ1-5 | TRBV6-5 | TGTGCCAACAGTTACTGTGGACAGGGTAATCAGCCCCAGCATTTT | CANSYCGQGNQPQHF
once | - | TRBJ2-1 | TRBV11-2 | TGTGCCAGCAGCTTCACAGGGAGCTACAATGAGCAGTTCTTC | CASSFTGSYNEQFF
- | - | TRBJ2-2 | TRBV5-4 | TGTGCCGGCAGCCTCACTGCGGGGGCGTCGAACACCGCTGAGCTGTTTTTT | CAGSLTAGASNTAELFF
few | - | TRBJ2-7 | TRBV11-2 | TGTGCCAGCAGCTTAGACCCCATCTCCTACGAGCAGCACTTC | CASSLDPISYEQHF
- | - | TRBJ2-1 | TRBV6-2/TRBV6-3 | TGTGCCAGCAGCGACCGGACAGTCCGCAATGAGCGGTTCTTC | CASSDRTVRNERFF
- | TRBD1 | TRBJ2-2 | TRBV29-1 | TGCAGGCCCAACCCGACAGGGGGCGCGGGTTACACCGGGGAGCTGTTTTTT | CRPNPTGGAGYTGELFF
- | - | TRBJ2-3 | TRBV20-1 | TGCAGTTCTAGACTCGCCCTCACCTCGGAGACCCAGTATTTT | CSSRLALTSETQYF
- | - | TRBJ2-7 | TRBV4-2 | TGTGCCAGCAGCCAAGATAGAGGCCTCCCCCCACACGAGCAGTACTTC | CASSQDRGLPPHEQYF
- | - | TRBJ2-1 | TRBV29-1 | TGCAGCGTTGAAGATCTTCTTGGGTGGACCTCCTACAATGAGCAGTTCTTC | CSVEDLLGWTSYNEQFF
- | - | TRBJ2-1 | TRBV20-1 | TGCAGTGCTAGAGATCGGCCTAGCAGCTTCAATGAGCATTTCTTC | CSARDRPSSFNEHFF
- | TRBD1 | TRBJ1-1 | TRBV6-1 | TGTGTCTACAGTGAAGACAGGGGCGACACTGAAGCTTTCTTT | CVYSEDRGDTEAFF
many | - | TRBJ1-1 | TRBV10-2 | TGCGCCAGCTGCCGTAAAAGGGGGGAAGCTTTCTTT | CASCRKRGEAFF
- | - | TRBJ2-3 | TRBV20-1 | TGCAGTCCTAGAGATGCAATAGGCACAGATAAGCAGTATTTT | CSPRDAIGTDKQYF
- | TRBD1 | TRBJ1-2 | TRBV5-4 | TGTGCCAGCAGCTCCGGGACAGAAAACTATGGCTACACATTC | CASSSGTENYGYTF
- | TRBD1 | TRBJ2-7 | TRBV20-1 | TGCAGTGCTAGATACCCGGGACAGGGCTCCTACGGGCAGTACTTC | CSARYPGQGSYGQYF
- | - | TRBJ2-3 | TRBV10-2 | TGCGCCAGCAGTGGGGCAGATACGCAGTATTTT | CASSGADTQYF
- | TRBD2 | TRBJ2-1 | TRBV29-1 | TGCAGCGTTGTGGCTAGCGGTGGGTACAATGAGCAGTTCTTC | CSVVASGGYNEQFF
- | - | TRBJ1-6 | TRBV11-2 | TGTGCCAGCAGCTTAGACAGAAGATATAGTTCACGCCTCCACTTC | CASSLDRRYSSRLHF
- | TRBD2 | TRBJ2-7 | TRBV20-1 | TGCAGTGCAAGGACTAACGGGAGGGCTTACGAGCATTACTTC | CSARTNGRAYEHYF
- | - | TRBJ2-7 | TRBV12-3/TRBV12-4 | TGTGCCAGTAGCGCCGCGCGAGTCAGAACCGAGCAGTACTTC | CASSAARVRTEQYF
- | TRBD1 | TRBJ2-2 | TRBV12-3/TRBV12-4 | TGTGCCAGCAATTTATGGGGACAGGATCCGACCGGGGAGCTGTTTTTT | CASNLWGQDPTGELFF
- | - | TRBJ1-2 | TRBV20-1 | TGCAGTGCTGCCCCAGGCGCTACTGATAGCTACACCTTC | CSAAPGATDSYTF
- | - | TRBJ2-5 | TRBV5-1 | TGCGCCAGCATGCTAAGGGACGGGTTTGTTGAGACTCAGTACTTC | CASMLRDGFVETQYF
- | - | TRBJ1-5 | TRBV20-1 | TGCAGTGCTAAATCTGCAGGGGTTGATCGGCCCCAGCATTTT | CSAKSAGVDRPQHF
- | - | TRBJ2-1 | TRBV20-1 | TGCAGTGCTAGAGGGCAGGTGGCGTCCTACAATGAGCAGTTCTTC | CSARGQVASYNEQFF
- | - | TRBJ1-6 | TRBV6-1 | TGTGCCAGCTGTGGACTTCAAGGTTCACCCCCCCACTTT | CASCGLQGSPPHF
- | TRBD2 | TRBJ2-3 | TRBV30 | TGTGCCTGGAGTATGGCGGGGGGGGTCACAGATACGCAGTATTTT | CAWSMAGGVTDTQYF
- | - | TRBJ1-5 | TRBV6-5 | TGTGCCAGCAGCCGTGACTCACCTAGCGCAGATACGCAGCATTTT | CASSRDSPSADTQHF
- | - | TRBJ2-1 | TRBV5-1 | TGCGACAGCAGCTTGGGCGTAAATATGCTCAATGAGCAGTTCTTC | CDSSLGVNMLNEQFF
- | - | TRBJ2-5 | TRBV6-2/TRBV6-3 | TGTACCAGTAGTTACTCACCAGAAGAGACCCAGTACTTC | CTSSYSPEETQYF
few | - | TRBJ2-5 | TRBV6-5 | TGTGCCAGCAGTTACCGGTGGGGGCGGCTGGGGGAGACCCAGTACTTC | CASSYRWGRLGETQYF
once | TRBD2 | TRBJ2-5 | TRBV20-1 | TGCAGTGCTGCCCCGGGACTAGCGTCGGATACCCAGTATTTC | CSAAPGLASDTQYF
- | - | TRBJ1-2 | TRBV11-1 | TGTACCAGCAGCGCCCCAGAATGGGGCTACGTCTTC | CTSSAPEWGYVF
- | - | TRBJ2-3 | TRBV12-5 | TGTGCTAGTGGTTTGGGGAGAGAGAAACCGGATACGCAGTATTTT | CASGLGREKPDTQYF
- | - | TRBJ1-1 | TRBV11-2 | TGTGCCAACAGCTTCCGGGGTCACACTGAAGCTTTCTTT | CANSFRGHTEAFF
- | TRBD2 | TRBJ2-1 | TRBV11-1 | TGTGCCAGCAGCTTACACCCTGGGACTAGCTGGGCAAGCTCCTACAATGAGCAGCTCTTC | CASSLHPGTSWASSYNEQLF
- | - | TRBJ2-5 | TRBV29-1 | TGCAGCGCTGTGATAGGGGATGGAGAGACCCAGTACTTC | CSAVIGDGETQYF
- | - | TRBJ2-2 | TRBV4-3 | TGCGCCAGCGGCCAAGAATCCTCCGGGGAGCTGTTTTTT | CASGQESSGELFF